This T cell receptor (beta chain) is from a study of control samples from healthy donors and cancer patients. Profiled with immunoSEQ multiplex PCR; TCRdb holds only in-frame clones, not every one. The sample gives fewer than 500,000 clones, about nine tenths of which show up once; more than 6% is in the top ten. This CDR3 spans 14 amino acids. V lost 3 bases and J lost 4, with 10 bases in between. Germline V gene data show CDR1 as ENHRY and CDR2 as SYGVKD. Sequenced sample: PBMCs. The chain employs TRBV10-3 and TRBJ2-1; no clear D gene. This sequence was found in a man in his forties with head and neck cancer. The CDR3 protein is CAISDHGVYNEQFF. The CDR3 DNA reads TGTGCCATCAGTGATCATGGAGTTTACAATGAGCAGTTCTTC.